This entry lists 21 T cell receptor beta chains sequenced from one sample in a study of early T cells in non-severe SARS-CoV-2 infection. MiXCR was run by TCRdb on the 5' RACE reads, yielding one entry per CDR3 protein. This table has under 90,000 distinct CDR3 sequences, 13% appearing once. The sequencing input was whole blood. The receptors stem from an adult who was a healthcare worker with PCR-confirmed SARS-CoV-2 infection or an uninfected control (not recorded which).

The chain employs TRBV6-5 and TRBJ1-2, with D tentatively TRBD1 (6 bases). Germline V gene data show CDR1 as MNHEY and CDR2 as SVGAGI. Trimming removed 2 bases at V and 5 bases at J, with 15 bases between. This CDR3 has 15 amino acids. In DNA form, the CDR3 reads TGTGCCAGCAGTTACACGCAGGCAACAGGGTATGGCTACACCTTC. Protein: CASSYTQATGYGYTF.

The chain employs TRBV19 and TRBJ1-6, with 9 bases identical to TRBD1. The CDR3 length is 14 residues. Germline V lookup: CDR1 LNHDA, CDR2 SQIVND (reference sequence). Trimming cost V 5 bases and J 17 bases; bases outside gene matches: 13. In DNA, the CDR3 is TGTGCCAGTAGTCCCGGGGACAGGGCCGTGGTAGTCCACTTT. Translation: CASSPGDRAVVVHF.

The genes are TRBV20-1 and TRBJ1-1, with 12 bases that match TRBD1. CDR3 length equals 13 residues. Looked up from germline, CDR1 is DFQATT and CDR2 is SNEGSKA (reference sequence). With V trimmed by 6 bases and J by 7 bases, 6 bases remained unmatched. The CDR3 sequence is CSAPGTGGDEAFF. In nucleotides, the CDR3 is TGCAGTGCACCCGGGACAGGGGGCGATGAAGCTTTCTTT.

This clonotype has just a few counts. The rearrangement links TRBV12-3 or TRBV12-4 to TRBJ2-6; possibly TRBD1 for D (5 bases). The CDR3 has 14 amino acids. Trimming removed 5 bases from V and 2 bases from J, with 7 bases in between. The CDR3 region has the DNA TGTGCCAGCAGTGAAGGGGCTGGGGCCAACGTCCTGACTTTC. Protein product: CASSEGAGANVLTF.

This clonotype was seen ten or more times. The genes are TRBV12-3 or TRBV12-4 and TRBJ1-2; 9 positions agree with TRBD1. Germline trimming cut 0 bases from V and 7 bases from J; bases unmatched to any gene: 9. The CDR3 totals 16 residues. The DNA for the CDR3 is TGTGCCAGCAGTTTAGCACCGGGACAGGGAGGACCTGGCTACACCTTC. It codes for CASSLAPGQGGPGYTF.

This clonotype has a count of ten or more. The V gene is TRBV28, the J gene TRBJ2-7; no firm D call. Per germline, CDR1 MDHEN and CDR2 SYDVKM. V was cut by 1 base and J by 4 bases, with 2 bases left in between. There are 11 residues in the CDR3. CDR3 sequence: CASSLLYEQYF. The CDR3 DNA is TGTGCCAGCAGTTTATTGTACGAGCAGTACTTC.

This clonotype was seen only a few times. The chain carries TRBV20-1 and TRBJ2-1; no reliable D call. Per the germline V gene, CDR1 is DFQATT and CDR2 is SNEGSKA (reference sequence). Trimming removed 2 bases at V and 0 bases at J, with 8 bases between. The CDR3 covers 14 residues. Written as DNA, the CDR3 is TGCAGTGCTAGAAGGAGAAGCTCCTACAATGAGCAGTTCTTC. Translating gives CSARRRSSYNEQFF.

V and J are TRBV18 and TRBJ1-1; no reliable D call. CDR3 length: 16 amino acids. The germline V and J ends were trimmed by 5 bases and 1 base, with 17 bases remaining between them. Per the germline V gene, CDR1 is KGHSH and CDR2 is LQKENI. Here the CDR3 DNA reads TGTGCCAGCTCAGCTCTCCGGAAGGGCGCGAACACTGAAGCTTTCTTT. Translation: CASSALRKGANTEAFF.

This clonotype has at least ten counts. The chain joins TRBV12-3 or TRBV12-4 to TRBJ1-4, with TRBD1 matching 7 bases. V shed 5 bases and J 7 bases; nucleotides not matched to a gene: 7. The CDR3 sequence is 14 residues long. The chain's CDR3 is CASSLQGTGEKLFF. The CDR3 DNA reads as TGTGCCAGCAGTCTACAGGGGACGGGTGAAAAACTGTTTTTT.

This clonotype was seen only a few times. The chain couples TRBV5-5 to TRBJ2-1, with D possibly matching TRBD2 (5 bases). Germline assignment: CDR1 SGHKS and CDR2 YYEKEE (reference sequence). CDR3 size: 15 residues. V lost 1 base to trimming and J lost 1 base, with 9 bases between them. As DNA, the CDR3 is TGTGCCAGCAGCTTGCGACCGGGATCCTACAATGAGCAGTTCTTC. This encodes CASSLRPGSYNEQFF.

This clonotype was detected a few times. The V gene is TRBV28, the J gene TRBJ1-1; 7 positions agree with TRBD1. The CDR3 is 13 residues long. V shed 7 bases and J 7 bases; nucleotides not matched to a gene: 9. The germline CDR1 and CDR2 sequences are MDHEN and SYDVKM. In DNA, the CDR3 is TGTGCCAGCACCGACAGAGGGACAGATGAAGCTTTCTTT. Its translation: CASTDRGTDEAFF.

This clonotype was counted a few times. The CDR3, as DNA: TGTGCCAGCAGTTTATCCTGGCGAATCACCTACAATGAGCAGTTCTTC. Protein: CASSLSWRITYNEQFF. The chain uses TRBV27 and TRBJ2-1, with D hard to call. The CDR3 is made up of 16 amino acids. The V end was cut by 0 bases, the J end by 2 bases, with 11 bases between. Germline V gene data show CDR1 as MNHEY and CDR2 as SMNVEV (reference sequence).

This clonotype came up many times. The chain joins TRBV6-1 to TRBJ1-5, with a possible D match to TRBD1 (6 bases). CDR3 size: 16 residues. V was pared by 7 bases and J by 2 bases, with 18 bases between. The germline V gene encodes CDR1 MNHNS and CDR2 SASEGT. CDR3 in DNA: TGTGCCAGCAAAGGCGAGGGGGTTATTGGCAATCAGCCCCAGCATTTT. The encoded protein is CASKGEGVIGNQPQHF.

This clonotype was recorded only once. The chain joins TRBV14 to TRBJ2-3; D unresolved. Between the trimmed V and J ends, which lost 7 bases and 2 bases, there was a span of 10 bases. Germline assignment: CDR1 SGHDN and CDR2 FVKESK. The CDR3 sequence is 13 residues long. This CDR3 reads CASKKQTTDTQYF. In DNA, the CDR3 is TGTGCCAGCAAGAAGCAGACCACAGATACGCAGTATTTT. Using reference TRBV14 and TRBJ2-3 for the parts outside the CDR3, the full variable domain is EAGVTQFPSHSVIEKGQTVTLRCDPISGHDNLYWYRRVMGKEIKFLLHFVKESKQDESGMPNNRFLAERTGGTYSTLKVQPAELEDSGVYFCASKKQTTDTQYFGPGTRLTVL.

This clonotype was seen a few times. This chain uses TRBV29-1 with TRBJ2-1, with 9 bases aligning to TRBD1. CDR3 size: 15 residues. Germline loops: CDR1 SQVTM, CDR2 ANQGSEA. V lost 6 bases to trimming and J lost 5 bases; unmatched junction nucleotides: 11. This CDR3 is CSVISGTGKDNEQFF. The CDR3, as DNA: TGCAGCGTGATTTCCGGGACAGGGAAGGACAATGAGCAGTTCTTC.

The chain is built from TRBV18 and TRBJ2-7, with 7 bases aligning to TRBD1. This CDR3 comprises 13 residues. Trimming took 4 bases from V and 7 from J; bases not matched to a gene: 7. Germline CDR1 is KGHSH and CDR2 is LQKENI. The chain's CDR3 is CASSQGTEQEQYF. The CDR3, as DNA: TGTGCCAGCTCACAGGGGACAGAGCAGGAGCAGTACTTC.

The chain couples TRBV5-1 to TRBJ2-1; D remains unclear. With 1 base removed from V and 0 bases from J, the gap between germline ends came to 11 bases. This CDR3 spans 16 amino acids. Germline V CDR1 and CDR2: SGHRS, YFSETQ. The chain's CDR3 is CASSLIPESSYNEQFF. The CDR3 nucleotides are TGCGCCAGCAGCTTGATCCCGGAAAGCTCCTACAATGAGCAGTTCTTC. Complete variable domain (other parts from reference TRBV5-1 and TRBJ2-1): KAGVTQTPRYLIKTRGQQVTLSCSPISGHRSVSWYQQTPGQGLQFLFEYFSETQRNKGNFPGRFSGRQFSNSRSEMNVSTLELGDSALYLCASSLIPESSYNEQFFGPGTRLTVL.

In this sample, this clonotype turned up many times. The CDR3, as DNA: TGTGCCAGCTCACCAGCCGGATCAATCCCTGGAAACACCATATATTTT. Its translation: CASSPAGSIPGNTIYF. J is TRBJ1-3 and V is TRBV18; D not certain. This CDR3 comprises 16 residues. The V gene's germline CDR1 is KGHSH and CDR2 LQKENI. Trimming stripped 2 bases from V and 2 bases from J, with 13 bases between.

The genes are TRBV27 and TRBJ2-7; 10 bases fit TRBD2. The CDR3 length is 13 residues. Germline lookup yields CDR1 MNHEY and CDR2 SMNVEV (reference sequence). V shed 8 bases, J shed 2 bases, and the junction held 3 bases outside the gene matches. CDR3 amino acids: CASGSGRTYEQYF. In DNA, the CDR3 is TGTGCCAGCGGTAGCGGGAGGACCTACGAGCAGTACTTC.

The chain joins TRBV7-2 to TRBJ2-3; D is perhaps TRBD1 (5 bases). The V gene lost 6 bases and the J gene lost 2 bases, with 24 bases spanning the gap. CDR1 is SGHTA and CDR2 is FQGNSA in the germline V gene. CDR3 length equals 18 residues. This CDR3 reads CASRGLKGSSRDTDTQYF. The CDR3 DNA is TGTGCCAGCAGGGGCCTCAAGGGGTCCTCCCGCGACACAGATACGCAGTATTTT.

This clonotype was found a few times. The chain employs TRBV7-9 and TRBJ2-1; D assignment may be TRBD1 or TRBD2 (5 bases each). Germline V gene lookup returns CDR1 SEHNR and CDR2 FQNEAQ (reference sequence). CDR3 length: 16 residues. Trimming stripped 5 bases from V and 5 bases from J, with 19 bases between. The CDR3 region has the DNA TGTGCCAGCAGCCGTAGGCCGGGGCCCGCTGACAATGAGCAGTTCTTC. It encodes CASSRRPGPADNEQFF.